This T cell receptor beta chain was captured by sequencing in a study of molecular identifiers for immune sequencing clone quantification. Background on the study: Four portions were sequenced after RNA from roughly 18,000 or 92,000 naive CD8 cells was split five ways in replicates.

The CDR3 is 14 residues long. From germline, CDR1 is MGHRA and CDR2 YSYEKL. Trimming removed 1 base at V and 7 bases at J, with 14 bases between. General study results and limits: In naive cells, clones above 20 RNA copies held under 1% of molecules, whereas in effector cells they held over 97%.

The naive CD8 libraries originated from between 20,000 and 1,000,000 sorted cells and drew on 10%, 30% or 50% RNA. Based on a CD8+CD4-CCR7+CD45RA+ profile, naive CD8 T cells were sorted. A note on this clonotype: Its target is not known. It may be a read error: a sequence one base away is much more abundant.

TCRdb called the PCR reads again in MiXCR, with one record for every CDR3 protein. The sample holds over 600,000 distinct CDR3 sequences, roughly 21% seen once. The sequence was collected from a human donor in good health. Some libraries in this study had Jurkat cell RNA spiked in. Material for sequencing was naive CD8+ T cells from blood, with Jurkat cell RNA spiked in. The subset is: FACS-sorted CD8+CD4-CCR7+CD45RA+ naive T cells. This rearrangement joins TRBV4-1 to TRBJ2-7, with D tentatively TRBD2 (5 bases). CDR3 in DNA: TGCGCCAGCAGCCAAGTGTCTAGCCCTGATGAGCAGTACTTC. Encoded protein: CASSQVSSPDEQYF.